This T cell receptor (beta chain) was documented in a study of blood T cell repertoires in COVID-19. Study summary: Donors in the United States, Italy and Spain gave samples during acute or convalescent COVID-19. PBMCs, B-cell-depleted T cells, or T cells provided the cDNA or gDNA that made up the material.

Germline V lookup: CDR1 MNHEY, CDR2 SMNVEV (reference sequence). The CDR3 consists of 15 residues. Trimming left V 0 bases short and J 3 bases short, with 9 bases between. As originally analysed: Amplifying reference gene primers gave estimates of nucleated cell counts. TCRdb's table, derived via immunoSEQ multiplex PCR, lists solely in-frame clones and lacks some. V and J calls and clone size follow that table, whereas D and trimming were derived from the DNA. This table holds around 130,000 clones, over 65% found once. This clonotype originated in an older woman with acute or convalescent COVID-19. The V and J genes are TRBV27 and TRBJ1-5; a possible D gene is TRBD1 (5 bases). What was sequenced was peripheral blood. CDR3 in amino acids: CASSLSGAANQPQHF. The CDR3 region has the DNA TGTGCCAGCAGTTTATCAGGGGCCGCCAATCAGCCCCAGCATTTT.